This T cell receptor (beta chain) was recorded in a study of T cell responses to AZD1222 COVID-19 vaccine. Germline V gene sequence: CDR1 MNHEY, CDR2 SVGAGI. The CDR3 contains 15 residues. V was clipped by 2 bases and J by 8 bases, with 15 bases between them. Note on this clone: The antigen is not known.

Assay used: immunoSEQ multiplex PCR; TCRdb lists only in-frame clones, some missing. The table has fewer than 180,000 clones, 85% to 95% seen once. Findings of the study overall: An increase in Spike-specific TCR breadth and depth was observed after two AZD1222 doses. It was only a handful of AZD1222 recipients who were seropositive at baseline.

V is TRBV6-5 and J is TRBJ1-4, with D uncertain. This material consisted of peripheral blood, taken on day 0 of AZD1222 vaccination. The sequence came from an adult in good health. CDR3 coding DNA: TGTGCCAGCAGTTACGCCCCCAGTTCAAGGGAAAAACTGTTTTTT. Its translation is CASSYAPSSREKLFF.